This TCR beta chain is from a study of blood T cell repertoires in COVID-19. Clinical history reported by participants formed the basis on which cohorts were assigned. A COVID-19 case was met by exposed participants within 2 weeks before study entry. Germline assignment: CDR1 SGHRS and CDR2 YFSETQ. The ends were cut back, 0 bases at V and 6 bases at J, with 18 bases in the middle. The CDR3 consists of 16 residues. This table comes from immunoSEQ multiplex PCR, and its TCRdb copy is limited to in-frame clones, with some not included. The repertoire holds a few hundred thousand clones, with almost 90% as singletons.

The sequence derives from a man aged 30 to 39 who had been exposed to COVID-19. This chain links TRBV5-1 with TRBJ2-5; a weak D match, TRBD1 (5 bases). The sequencing input was PBMCs or T cells enriched from blood (not recorded which). CDR3 sequence (DNA): TGCGCCAGCAGCTTGGGGGCGGCAGGGTCTGCGAAGACCCAGTACTTC. Translation gives CASSLGAAGSAKTQYF.